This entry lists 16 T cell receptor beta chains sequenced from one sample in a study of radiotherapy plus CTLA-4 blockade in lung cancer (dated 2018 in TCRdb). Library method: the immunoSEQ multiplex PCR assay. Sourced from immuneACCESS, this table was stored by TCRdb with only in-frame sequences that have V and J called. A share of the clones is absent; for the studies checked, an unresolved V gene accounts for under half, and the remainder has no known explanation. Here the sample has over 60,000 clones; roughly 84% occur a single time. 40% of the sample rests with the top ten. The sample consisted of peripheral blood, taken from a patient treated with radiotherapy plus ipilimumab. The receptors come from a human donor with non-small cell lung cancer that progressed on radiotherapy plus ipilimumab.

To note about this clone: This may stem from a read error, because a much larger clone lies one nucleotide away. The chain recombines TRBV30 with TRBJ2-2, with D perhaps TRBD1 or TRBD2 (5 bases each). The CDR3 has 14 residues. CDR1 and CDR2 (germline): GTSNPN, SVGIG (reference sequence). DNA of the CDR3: TGTGCCTGGAGTGTAAACGGTGGGACCGGGGAGCTGCTTTTT. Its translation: CAWSVNGGTGELLF.

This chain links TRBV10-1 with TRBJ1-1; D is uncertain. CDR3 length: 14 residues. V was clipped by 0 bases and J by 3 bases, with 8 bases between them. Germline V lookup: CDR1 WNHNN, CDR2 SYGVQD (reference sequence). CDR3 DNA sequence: TGCGCCAGCAGTGAGTCCCAGGAATACACTGAAGCTTTCTTT. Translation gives CASSESQEYTEAFF.

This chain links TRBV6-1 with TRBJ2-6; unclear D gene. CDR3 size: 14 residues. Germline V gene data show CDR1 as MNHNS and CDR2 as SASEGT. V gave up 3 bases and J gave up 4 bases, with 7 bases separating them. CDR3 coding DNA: TGTGCCAGCAGTGAGAACTCCGGGGCCAACGTCCTGACTTTC. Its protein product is CASSENSGANVLTF.

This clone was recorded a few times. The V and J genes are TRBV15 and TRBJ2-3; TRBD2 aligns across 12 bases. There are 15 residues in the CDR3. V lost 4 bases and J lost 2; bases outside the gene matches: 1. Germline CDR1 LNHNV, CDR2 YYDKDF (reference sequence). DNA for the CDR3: TGTGCCACCAGCACTAGCGGGAGGGCCACAGATACGCAGTATTTT. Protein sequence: CATSTSGRATDTQYF. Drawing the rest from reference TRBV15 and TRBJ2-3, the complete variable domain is DAMVIQNPRYQVTQFGKPVTLSCSQTLNHNVMYWYQQKSSQAPKLLFHYYDKDFNNEADTPDNFQSRRPNTSFCFLDIRSPGLGDTAMYLCATSTSGRATDTQYFGPGTRLTVL.

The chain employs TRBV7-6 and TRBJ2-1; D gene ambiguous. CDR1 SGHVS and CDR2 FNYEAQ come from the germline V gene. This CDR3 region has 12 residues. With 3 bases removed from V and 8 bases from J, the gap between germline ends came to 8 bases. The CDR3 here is CASSFRTDEQFF. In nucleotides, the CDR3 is TGTGCCAGCAGCTTTCGGACGGATGAGCAGTTCTTC.

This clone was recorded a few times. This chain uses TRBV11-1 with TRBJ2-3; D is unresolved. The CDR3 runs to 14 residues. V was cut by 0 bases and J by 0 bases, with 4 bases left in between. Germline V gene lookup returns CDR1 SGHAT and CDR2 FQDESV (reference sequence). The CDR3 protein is CASSLAISTDTQYF. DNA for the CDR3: TGTGCCAGCAGCTTAGCGATAAGCACAGATACGCAGTATTTT.

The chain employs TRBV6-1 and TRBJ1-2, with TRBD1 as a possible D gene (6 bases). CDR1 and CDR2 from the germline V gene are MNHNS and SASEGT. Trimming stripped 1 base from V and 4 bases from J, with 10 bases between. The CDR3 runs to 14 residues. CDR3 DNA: TGTGCCAGCAGTGAAGAGGGGGGGGCCTATGGCTACACCTTC. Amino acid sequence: CASSEEGGAYGYTF.

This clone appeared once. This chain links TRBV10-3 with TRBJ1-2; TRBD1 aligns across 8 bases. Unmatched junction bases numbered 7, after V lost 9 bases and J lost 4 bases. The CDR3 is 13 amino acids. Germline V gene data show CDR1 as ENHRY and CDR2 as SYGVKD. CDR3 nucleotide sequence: TGTGCCATTACAGGGGGTGGTGTCTATGGCTACACCTTC. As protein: CAITGGGVYGYTF.

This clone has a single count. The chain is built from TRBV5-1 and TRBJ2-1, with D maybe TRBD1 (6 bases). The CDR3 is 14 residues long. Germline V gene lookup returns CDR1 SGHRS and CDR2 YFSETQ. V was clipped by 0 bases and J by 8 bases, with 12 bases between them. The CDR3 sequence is CASSLAGVLYEQFF. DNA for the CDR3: TGCGCCAGCAGCTTGGCAGGGGTCCTCTATGAGCAGTTCTTC.

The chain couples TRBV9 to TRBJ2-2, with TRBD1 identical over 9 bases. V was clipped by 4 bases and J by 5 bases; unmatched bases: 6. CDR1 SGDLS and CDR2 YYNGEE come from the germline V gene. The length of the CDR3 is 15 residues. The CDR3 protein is CASSSWDRATGELFF. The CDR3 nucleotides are TGTGCCAGCAGCTCCTGGGACAGGGCGACCGGGGAGCTGTTTTTT.

The CDR3 bases are TGTGCCAGCAGTTACCAGCGGGAGATTTGGTATGAGCAGTTCTTC. It codes for CASSYQREIWYEQFF. V and J are TRBV6-5 and TRBJ2-1, with 8 nucleotides matching TRBD2. Germline V lookup: CDR1 MNHEY, CDR2 SVGAGI. The CDR3 consists of 15 residues. J gave up 8 bases and V 2 bases, and 8 bases lay outside the gene matches.

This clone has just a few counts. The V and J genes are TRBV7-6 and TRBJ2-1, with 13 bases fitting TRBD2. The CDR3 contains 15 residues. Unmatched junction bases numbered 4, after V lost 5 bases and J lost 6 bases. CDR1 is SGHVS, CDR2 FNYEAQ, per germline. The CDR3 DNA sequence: TGTGCCAGCAGCCGACTAGCGGGAGGAGGCAATGAGCAGTTCTTC. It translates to CASSRLAGGGNEQFF.

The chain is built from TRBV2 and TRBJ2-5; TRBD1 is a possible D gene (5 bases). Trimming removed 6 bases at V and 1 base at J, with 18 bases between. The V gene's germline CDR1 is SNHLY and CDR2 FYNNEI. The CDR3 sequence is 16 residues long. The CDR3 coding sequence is TGTGCCAGCAGGGCCTATCGACAGTCCTTCCAAGAGACCCAGTACTTC. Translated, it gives CASRAYRQSFQETQYF.

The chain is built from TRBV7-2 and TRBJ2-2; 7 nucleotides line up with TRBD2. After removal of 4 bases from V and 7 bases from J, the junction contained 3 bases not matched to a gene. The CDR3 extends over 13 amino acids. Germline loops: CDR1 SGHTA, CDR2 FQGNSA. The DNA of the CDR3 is TGTGCCAGCAGCTCGCTAGCGGTCGGGGAGCTGTTTTTT. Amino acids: CASSSLAVGELFF. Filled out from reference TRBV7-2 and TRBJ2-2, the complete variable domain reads GAGVSQSPSNKVTEKGKDVELRCDPISGHTALYWYRQSLGQGLEFLIYFQGNSAPDKSGLPSDRFSAERTGGSVSTLTIQRTQQEDSAVYLCASSSLAVGELFFGEGSRLTVL.

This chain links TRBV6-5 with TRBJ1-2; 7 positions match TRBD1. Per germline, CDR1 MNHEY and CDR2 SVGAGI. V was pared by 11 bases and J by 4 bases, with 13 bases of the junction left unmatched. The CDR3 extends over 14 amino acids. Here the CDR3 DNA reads TGTGCCTCGAAAAGGGCAGGGGGACTCTATGGCTACACCTTC. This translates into CASKRAGGLYGYTF.

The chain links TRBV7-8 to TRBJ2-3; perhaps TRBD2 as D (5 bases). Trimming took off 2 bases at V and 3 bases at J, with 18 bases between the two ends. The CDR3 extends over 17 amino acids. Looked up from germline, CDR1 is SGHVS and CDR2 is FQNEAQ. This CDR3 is CASSLRLRASPTDTQYF. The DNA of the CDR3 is TGTGCCAGCAGCTTAAGGCTGCGGGCATCCCCAACAGATACGCAGTATTTT.